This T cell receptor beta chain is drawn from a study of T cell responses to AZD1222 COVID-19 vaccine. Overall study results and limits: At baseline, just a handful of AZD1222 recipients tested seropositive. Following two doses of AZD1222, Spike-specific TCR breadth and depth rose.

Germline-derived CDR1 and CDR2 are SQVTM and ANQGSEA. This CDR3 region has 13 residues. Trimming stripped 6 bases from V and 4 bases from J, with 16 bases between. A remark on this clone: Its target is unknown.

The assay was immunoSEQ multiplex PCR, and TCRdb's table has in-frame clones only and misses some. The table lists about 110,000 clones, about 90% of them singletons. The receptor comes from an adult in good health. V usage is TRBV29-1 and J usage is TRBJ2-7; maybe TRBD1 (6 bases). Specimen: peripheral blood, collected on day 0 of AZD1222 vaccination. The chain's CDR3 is CSVAGVTGYEQYF. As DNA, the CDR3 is TGCAGCGTAGCAGGGGTCACGGGGTACGAGCAGTACTTC.